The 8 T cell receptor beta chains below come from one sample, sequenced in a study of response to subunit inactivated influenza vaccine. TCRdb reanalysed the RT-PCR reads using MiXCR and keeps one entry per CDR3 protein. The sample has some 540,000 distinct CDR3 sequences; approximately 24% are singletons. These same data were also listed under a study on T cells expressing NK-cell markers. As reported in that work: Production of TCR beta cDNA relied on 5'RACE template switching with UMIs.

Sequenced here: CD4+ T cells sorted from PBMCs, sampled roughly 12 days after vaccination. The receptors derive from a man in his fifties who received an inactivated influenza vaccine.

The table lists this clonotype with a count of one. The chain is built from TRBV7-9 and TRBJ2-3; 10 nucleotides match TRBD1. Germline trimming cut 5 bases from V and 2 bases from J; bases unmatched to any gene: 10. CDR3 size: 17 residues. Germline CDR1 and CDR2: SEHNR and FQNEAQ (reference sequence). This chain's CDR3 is CASSATAGQGYTDTQYF. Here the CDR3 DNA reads TGTGCCAGCAGCGCAACCGCGGGACAGGGGTACACAGATACGCAGTATTTT. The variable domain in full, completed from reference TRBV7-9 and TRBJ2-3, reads DTGVSQNPRHKITKRGQNVTFRCDPISEHNRLYWYRQTLGQGPEFLTYFQNEAQLEKSRLLSDRFSAERPKGSFSTLEIQRTEQGDSAMYLCASSATAGQGYTDTQYFGPGTRLTVL.

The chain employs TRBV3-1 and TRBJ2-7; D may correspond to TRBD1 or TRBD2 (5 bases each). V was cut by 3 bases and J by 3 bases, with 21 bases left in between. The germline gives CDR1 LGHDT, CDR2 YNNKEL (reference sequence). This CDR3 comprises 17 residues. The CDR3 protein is CASSHEPTGTGLYEQYF. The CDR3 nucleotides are TGTGCCAGCAGCCATGAACCTACCGGGACCGGACTCTACGAGCAGTACTTC.

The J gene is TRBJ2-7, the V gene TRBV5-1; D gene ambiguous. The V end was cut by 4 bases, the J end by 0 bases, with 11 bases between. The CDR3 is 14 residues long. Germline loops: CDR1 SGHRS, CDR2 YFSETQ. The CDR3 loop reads CASSESAASYEQYF. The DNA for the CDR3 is TGCGCCAGCAGCGAATCGGCGGCCTCCTACGAGCAGTACTTC. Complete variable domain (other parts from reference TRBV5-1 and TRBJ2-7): KAGVTQTPRYLIKTRGQQVTLSCSPISGHRSVSWYQQTPGQGLQFLFEYFSETQRNKGNFPGRFSGRQFSNSRSEMNVSTLELGDSALYLCASSESAASYEQYFGPGTRLTVT.

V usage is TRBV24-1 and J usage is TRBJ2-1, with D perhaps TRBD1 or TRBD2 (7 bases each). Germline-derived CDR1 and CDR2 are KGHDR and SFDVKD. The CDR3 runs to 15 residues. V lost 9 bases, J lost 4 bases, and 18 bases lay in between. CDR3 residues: CATRSGGDSYNEQFF. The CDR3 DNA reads TGTGCCACCCGAAGTGGGGGGGACAGTTACAATGAGCAGTTCTTC.

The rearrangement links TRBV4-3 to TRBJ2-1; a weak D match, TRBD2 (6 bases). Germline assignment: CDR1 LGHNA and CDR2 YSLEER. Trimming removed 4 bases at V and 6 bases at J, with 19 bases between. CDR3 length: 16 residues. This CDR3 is CASSPKSGTHINEQFF. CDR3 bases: TGCGCCAGCAGCCCAAAGTCCGGGACTCATATCAATGAGCAGTTCTTC.

The CDR3 spells CASSLITTGSGGYTF. The CDR3 DNA is TGTGCCAGCAGCCTGATCACGACAGGGTCCGGCGGCTACACCTTC. The rearrangement links TRBV5-6 to TRBJ1-2, with 7 bases fitting TRBD1. The V segment lost 4 bases and the J segment 8 bases; nucleotides outside the gene matches: 14. Per the germline V gene, CDR1 is SGHDT and CDR2 is YYEEEE. The CDR3 consists of 15 residues. Looking up the rest from reference TRBV5-6 and TRBJ1-2 gives the full variable domain: DAGVTQSPTHLIKTRGQQVTLRCSPKSGHDTVSWYQQALGQGPQFIFQYYEEEERQRGNFPDRFSGHQFPNYSSELNVNALLLGDSALYLCASSLITTGSGGYTFGSGTRLTVV.

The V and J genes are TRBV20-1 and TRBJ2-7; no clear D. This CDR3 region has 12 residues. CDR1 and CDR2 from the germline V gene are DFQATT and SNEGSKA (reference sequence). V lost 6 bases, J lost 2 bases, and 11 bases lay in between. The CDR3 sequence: CSARRWAYEQYF. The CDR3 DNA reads TGCAGTGCCAGACGGTGGGCCTACGAGCAGTACTTC.

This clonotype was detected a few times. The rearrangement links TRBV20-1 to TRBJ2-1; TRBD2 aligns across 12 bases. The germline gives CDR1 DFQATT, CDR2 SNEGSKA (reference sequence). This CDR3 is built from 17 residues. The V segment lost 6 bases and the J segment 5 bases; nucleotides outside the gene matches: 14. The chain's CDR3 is CSALEILGLAGNNEQFF. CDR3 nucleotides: TGCAGTGCCCTAGAGATACTCGGACTAGCGGGGAACAATGAGCAGTTCTTC.